A single TCR beta chain is shown here with its context. A read error may produce the germline difference seen at one junction end. Assay: immunoSEQ multiplex PCR; the TCRdb copy retains only in-frame clones and omits some. The sample yields nearly 60,000 clones, 70% to 90% seen once. The data were obtained in a study of blood T cell repertoires in COVID-19. Study context: Both acute and convalescent COVID-19 samples were obtained from the United States, Italy and Spain. Sample material is recorded as cDNA or gDNA derived from T cells, B-cell-depleted T cells, or PBMCs.

CDR3 length: 14 amino acids. Germline V gene data show CDR1 as GTSNPN and CDR2 as SVGIG (reference sequence). V gene TRBV30 combines with J gene TRBJ1-2, with 7 bases lining up with TRBD1. The sample taken for sequencing was peripheral blood. This receptor was taken from a man between 40 and 49 years old with active COVID-19. CDR3 region: CAWARRGRAYVYTF. The CDR3 bases are TGTGCCTGGGCCCGGAGGGGGCGGGCCTATGTCTACACCTTC.